These T cell receptor beta chains were read from a single sample in a study of shared clonotypes between healthy human individuals. Using immunoSEQ multiplex PCR, the repertoire was profiled, and TCRdb retains in-frame clones only, with some absent. In the table there are about 600,000 clones, 97% of which are singletons. Source material: naive CD4+ T cells sorted from blood. The receptors originated from a woman aged 25 to 39 in good health. CDR3s include the opening cysteine and the closing phenylalanine or tryptophan. Each record gives: D gene, J gene, V gene, CDR3 protein, CDR3 DNA. A D gene is named only where the DNA matches it firmly.

TRBD1	TRBJ1-1	TRBV11-2	CASSFGQGGYTEAFF	TGTGCCAGCAGTTTCGGACAGGGAGGATACACTGAAGCTTTCTTT
TRBD2	TRBJ2-3	TRBV19	CASSIGLAGGSNTDTQYF	TGTGCCAGTAGTATAGGCCTAGCGGGAGGATCCAACACAGATACGCAGTATTTT
NA	TRBJ2-3	TRBV2	CASGSDQFGAQYF	TGTGCCAGCGGGAGCGACCAATTCGGGGCGCAGTATTTT
NA	TRBJ1-1	TRBV11-2	CASSLMANTEAFF	TGTGCCAGCAGCTTGATGGCGAACACTGAAGCTTTCTTT
TRBD1	TRBJ1-1	TRBV15	CATSSDRQGEAFF	TGTGCCACCAGCAGTGATAGACAGGGCGAAGCTTTCTTT
NA	TRBJ1-2	TRBV19	CASSDGQIYGYTF	TGTGCCAGTAGTGATGGACAGATCTATGGCTACACCTTC
NA	TRBJ2-7	TRBV27	CATKGGTGYEQYF	TGTGCCACCAAAGGGGGAACAGGCTACGAGCAGTACTTC
TRBD2	TRBJ2-7	TRBV7-9	CASTVGASGRGEQYF	TGTGCCAGCACCGTCGGGGCTAGCGGGAGGGGAGAGCAGTACTTC
TRBD1	TRBJ1-5	TRBV2	CASRQGAGRNQPQHF	TGTGCCAGCAGACAGGGGGCGGGTCGCAATCAGCCCCAGCATTTT
TRBD1	TRBJ2-1	TRBV5-1	CASSPAGTGYDNEQFF	TGCGCCAGCAGCCCCGCGGGGACAGGGTACGATAATGAGCAGTTCTTC
TRBD2	TRBJ2-3	TRBV29-1	CSVVNLGRVTDTQYF	TGCAGCGTAGTAAACCTCGGGAGGGTGACAGATACGCAGTATTTT
NA	TRBJ2-5	TRBV18	CASSPDQETQYF	TGTGCCAGCTCACCAGACCAAGAGACCCAGTACTTC